This TCR beta chain was identified during a study of T cells expressing NK-cell markers. Study details: It was sorted CD3+CD56+NKG2C+, CD3+CD56+NKG2C- and CD3+CD56-NKG2C+ T cells that supplied the TCR beta repertoires.

Turning to this clonotype: Its antigen is unknown.

The TCR beta cDNA came from 5'RACE template switching with UMIs. TCRdb derives one entry per CDR3 protein from the 5' RACE reads, leaving out DNA. In total, the table holds approximately 150,000 distinct CDR3 sequences. Study-level findings and limits: Whether expanded NKG2C+ T cell clones were HCMV specific stayed uncertain. In several donors, these clonotypes also led the CD3+CD56-NKG2C+ fraction.

From germline, CDR1 is SQVTM and CDR2 ANQGSEA. The CDR3 extends over 12 amino acids. This TCR came from a man in his late teens or twenties in good health. Sample: blood T cells: a sorted CD56 or NKG2C T cell subset, CD4+ or CD8+ T cells, or bulk PBMC T cells (not recorded which). The chain recombines TRBV29-1 with TRBJ2-2. CDR3 sequence: CSVAGFSGELFF.